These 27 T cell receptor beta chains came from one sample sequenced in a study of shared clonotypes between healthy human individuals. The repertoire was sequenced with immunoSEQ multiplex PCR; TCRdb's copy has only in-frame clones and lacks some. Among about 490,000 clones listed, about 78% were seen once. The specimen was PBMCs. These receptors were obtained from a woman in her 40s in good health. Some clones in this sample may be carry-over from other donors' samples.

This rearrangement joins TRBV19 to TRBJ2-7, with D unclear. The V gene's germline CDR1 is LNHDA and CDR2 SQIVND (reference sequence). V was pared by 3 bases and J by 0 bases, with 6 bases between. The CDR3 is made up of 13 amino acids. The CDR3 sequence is CASSIHVSYEQYF. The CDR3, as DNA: TGTGCCAGTAGTATTCACGTCTCCTACGAGCAGTACTTC.

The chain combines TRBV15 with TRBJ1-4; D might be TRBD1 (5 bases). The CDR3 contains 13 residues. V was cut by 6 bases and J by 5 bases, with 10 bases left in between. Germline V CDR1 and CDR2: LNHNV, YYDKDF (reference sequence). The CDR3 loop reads CATSWGGNEKLFF. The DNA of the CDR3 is TGTGCCACCAGTTGGGGGGGGAATGAAAAACTGTTTTTT.

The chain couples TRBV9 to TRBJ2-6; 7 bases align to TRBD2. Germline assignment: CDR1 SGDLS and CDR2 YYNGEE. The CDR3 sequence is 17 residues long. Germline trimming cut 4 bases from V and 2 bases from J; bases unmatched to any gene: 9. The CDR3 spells CASSPPPGTTGANVLTF. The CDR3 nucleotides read TGTGCCAGCAGCCCACCACCAGGGACTACTGGGGCCAACGTCCTGACTTTC.

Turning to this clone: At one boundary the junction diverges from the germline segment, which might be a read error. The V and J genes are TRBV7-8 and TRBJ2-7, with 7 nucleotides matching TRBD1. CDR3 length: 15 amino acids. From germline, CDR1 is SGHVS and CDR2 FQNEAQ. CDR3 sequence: CAGSLGQNPLYEQYF. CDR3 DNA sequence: TGTGCCGGCAGCCTGGGACAGAATCCCTTATACGAGCAGTACTTC.

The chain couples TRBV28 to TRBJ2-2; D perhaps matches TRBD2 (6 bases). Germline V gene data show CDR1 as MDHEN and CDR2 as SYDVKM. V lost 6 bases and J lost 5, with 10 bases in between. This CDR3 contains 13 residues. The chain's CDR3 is CASRAGMTGELFF. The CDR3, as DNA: TGTGCCAGCAGGGCGGGAATGACCGGGGAGCTGTTTTTT.

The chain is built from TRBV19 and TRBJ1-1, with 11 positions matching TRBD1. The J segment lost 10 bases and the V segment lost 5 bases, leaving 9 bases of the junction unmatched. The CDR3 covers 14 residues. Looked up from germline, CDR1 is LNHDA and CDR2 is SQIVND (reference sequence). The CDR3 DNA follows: TGTGCCAGTAGTTCAAGGACAGGGGGCGGTGGAGCTTTCTTT. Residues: CASSSRTGGGGAFF.

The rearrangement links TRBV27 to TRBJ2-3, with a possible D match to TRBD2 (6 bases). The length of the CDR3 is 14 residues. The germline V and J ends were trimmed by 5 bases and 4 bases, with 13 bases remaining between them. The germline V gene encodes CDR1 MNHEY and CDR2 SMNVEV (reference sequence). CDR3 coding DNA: TGTGCCAGCAGTCCGATGGACTATTCAGATACGCAGTATTTT. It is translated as CASSPMDYSDTQYF.

The DNA for the CDR3 is TGTGCCAGCAGTTCGCACAGGCAACCCGCTTTTTATGGCTACACCTTC. Amino acid sequence: CASSSHRQPAFYGYTF. The genes are TRBV28 and TRBJ1-2; TRBD1 might be the D (5 bases). CDR3 length: 16 amino acids. The germline gives CDR1 MDHEN, CDR2 SYDVKM. The V end was cut by 4 bases, the J end by 5 bases, with 20 bases between.

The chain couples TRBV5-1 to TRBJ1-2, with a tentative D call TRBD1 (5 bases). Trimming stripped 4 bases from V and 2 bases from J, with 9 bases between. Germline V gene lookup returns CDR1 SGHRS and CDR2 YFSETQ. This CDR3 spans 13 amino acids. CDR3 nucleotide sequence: TGCGCCAGCAGCCAGGGATCAAACTATGGCTACACCTTC. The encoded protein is CASSQGSNYGYTF. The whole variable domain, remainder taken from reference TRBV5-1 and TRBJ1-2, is KAGVTQTPRYLIKTRGQQVTLSCSPISGHRSVSWYQQTPGQGLQFLFEYFSETQRNKGNFPGRFSGRQFSNSRSEMNVSTLELGDSALYLCASSQGSNYGYTFGSGTRLTVV.

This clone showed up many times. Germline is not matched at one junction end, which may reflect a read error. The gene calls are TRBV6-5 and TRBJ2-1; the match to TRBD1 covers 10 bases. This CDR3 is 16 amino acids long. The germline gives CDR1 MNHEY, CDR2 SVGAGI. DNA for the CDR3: TGTGCCAGCAGCTACTCCGGGACAGGGGTATCGAATGAGCAGTTCTTC. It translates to CASSYSGTGVSNEQFF.

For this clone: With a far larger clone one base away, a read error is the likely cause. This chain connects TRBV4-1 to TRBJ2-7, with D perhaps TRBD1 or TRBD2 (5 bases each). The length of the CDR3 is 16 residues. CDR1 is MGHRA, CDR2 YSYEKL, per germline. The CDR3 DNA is TGTGCCAGCAGCCAAGGCGAGGGGCAGGGCGTCGACGAGCAGTACTTC. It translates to CASSQGEGQGVDEQYF.

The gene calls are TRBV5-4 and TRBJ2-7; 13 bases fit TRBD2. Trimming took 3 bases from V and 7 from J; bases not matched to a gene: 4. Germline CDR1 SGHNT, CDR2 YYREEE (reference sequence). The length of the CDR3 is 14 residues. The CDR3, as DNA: TGTGCCAGCAGCTCAACTAGCGGGAGGGGGGAGCAGTACTTC. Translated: CASSSTSGRGEQYF.

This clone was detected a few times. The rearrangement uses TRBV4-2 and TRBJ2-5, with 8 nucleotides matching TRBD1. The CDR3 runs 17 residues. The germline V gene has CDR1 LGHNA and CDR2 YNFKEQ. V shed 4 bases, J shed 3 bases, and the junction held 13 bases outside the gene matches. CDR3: CASSPSGQGKYEETQYF. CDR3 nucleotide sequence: TGTGCCAGCAGCCCCTCCGGACAGGGAAAGTATGAAGAGACCCAGTACTTC.

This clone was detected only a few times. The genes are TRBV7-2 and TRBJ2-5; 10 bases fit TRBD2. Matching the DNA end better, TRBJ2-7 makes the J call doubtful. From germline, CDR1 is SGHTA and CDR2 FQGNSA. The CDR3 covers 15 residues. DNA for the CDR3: TGTGCCAGCAGCTTAACTAGCGGGAATGGGTACGAGCAGTACTTC. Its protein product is CASSLTSGNGYEQYF.

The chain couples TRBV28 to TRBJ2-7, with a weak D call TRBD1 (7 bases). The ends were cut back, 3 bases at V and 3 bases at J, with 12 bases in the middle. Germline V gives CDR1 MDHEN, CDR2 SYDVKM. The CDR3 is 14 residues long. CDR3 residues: CASSLEGAGYEQYF. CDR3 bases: TGTGCCAGCAGTTTGGAGGGGGCAGGCTACGAGCAGTACTTC.

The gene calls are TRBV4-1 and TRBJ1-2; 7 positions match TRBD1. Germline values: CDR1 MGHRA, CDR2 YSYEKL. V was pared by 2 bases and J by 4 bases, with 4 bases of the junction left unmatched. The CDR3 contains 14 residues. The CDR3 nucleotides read TGCGCCAGCAGCCAACCGGGACAGCGCTATGGCTACACCTTC. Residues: CASSQPGQRYGYTF.

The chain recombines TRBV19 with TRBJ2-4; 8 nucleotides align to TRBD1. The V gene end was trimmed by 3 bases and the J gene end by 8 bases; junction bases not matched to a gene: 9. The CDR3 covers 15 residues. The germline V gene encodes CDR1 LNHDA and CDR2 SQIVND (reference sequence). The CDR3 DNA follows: TGTGCCAGTAGTATGCCAGGGGGCGCATCTGACATTCAGTACTTC. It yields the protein CASSMPGGASDIQYF.

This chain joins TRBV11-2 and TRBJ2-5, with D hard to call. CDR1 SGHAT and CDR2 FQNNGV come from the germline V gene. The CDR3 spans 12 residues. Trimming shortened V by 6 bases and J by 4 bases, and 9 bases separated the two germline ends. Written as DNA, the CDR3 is TGTGCCAGCAGGCGACTTACAGAGACCCAGTACTTC. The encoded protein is CASRRLTETQYF.

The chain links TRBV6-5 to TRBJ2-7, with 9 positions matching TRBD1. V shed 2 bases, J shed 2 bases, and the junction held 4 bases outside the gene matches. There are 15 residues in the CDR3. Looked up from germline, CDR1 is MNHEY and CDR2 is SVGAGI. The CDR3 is CASSYTGQGAYEQYF. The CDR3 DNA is TGTGCCAGCAGTTACACGGGACAGGGCGCCTACGAGCAGTACTTC.

CDR3 amino acids: CASSYSRASRYNEQFF. CDR3 in DNA: TGTGCCAGCAGTTACTCGAGGGCTAGCCGATACAATGAGCAGTTCTTC. This chain links TRBV6-5 with TRBJ2-1, with TRBD2 as a possible D gene (5 bases). Trimming removed 0 bases from V and 4 bases from J, with 13 bases in between. The CDR3 is made up of 16 amino acids. CDR1 and CDR2 from the germline V gene are MNHEY and SVGAGI.

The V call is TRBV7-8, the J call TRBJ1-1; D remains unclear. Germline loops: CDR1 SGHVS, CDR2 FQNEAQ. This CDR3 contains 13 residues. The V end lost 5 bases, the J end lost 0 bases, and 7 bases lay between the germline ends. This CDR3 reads CASSPMLNTEAFF. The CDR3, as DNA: TGTGCCAGCAGCCCAATGTTGAACACTGAAGCTTTCTTT.

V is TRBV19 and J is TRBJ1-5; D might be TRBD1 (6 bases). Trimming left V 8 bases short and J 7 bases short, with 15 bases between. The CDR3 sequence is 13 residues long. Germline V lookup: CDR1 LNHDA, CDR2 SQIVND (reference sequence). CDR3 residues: CASEGTGIQPQHF. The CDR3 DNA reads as TGTGCCAGTGAGGGTACAGGGATCCAGCCCCAGCATTTT.

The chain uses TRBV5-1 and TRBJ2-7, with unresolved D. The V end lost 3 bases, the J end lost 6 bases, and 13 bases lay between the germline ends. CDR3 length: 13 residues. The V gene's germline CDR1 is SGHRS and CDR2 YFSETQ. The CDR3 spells CASSSPLAGEQYF. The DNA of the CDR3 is TGCGCCAGCAGCTCACCCTTAGCCGGCGAGCAGTACTTC.

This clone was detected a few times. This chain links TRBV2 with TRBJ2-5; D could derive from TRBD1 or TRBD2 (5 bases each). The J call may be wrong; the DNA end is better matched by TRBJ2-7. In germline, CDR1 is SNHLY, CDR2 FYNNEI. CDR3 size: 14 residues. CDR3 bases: TGTGCCAGCAGTGTGGAGGACAACTCCTACGAGCAGTACTTC. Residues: CASSVEDNSYEQYF.

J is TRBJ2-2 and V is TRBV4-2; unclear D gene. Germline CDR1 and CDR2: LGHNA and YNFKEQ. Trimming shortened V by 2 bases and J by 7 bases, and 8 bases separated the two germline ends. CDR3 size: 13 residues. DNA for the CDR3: TGTGCCAGCAGCCAATTGGTGAGCGGGGAGCTGTTTTTT. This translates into CASSQLVSGELFF.

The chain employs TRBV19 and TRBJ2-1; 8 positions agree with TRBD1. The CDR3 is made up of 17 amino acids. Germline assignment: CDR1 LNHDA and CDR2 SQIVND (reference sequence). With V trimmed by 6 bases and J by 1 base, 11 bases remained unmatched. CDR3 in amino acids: CASRLSPGQGSYNEQFF. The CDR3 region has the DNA TGTGCCAGTAGGCTATCCCCCGGACAGGGATCCTACAATGAGCAGTTCTTC.

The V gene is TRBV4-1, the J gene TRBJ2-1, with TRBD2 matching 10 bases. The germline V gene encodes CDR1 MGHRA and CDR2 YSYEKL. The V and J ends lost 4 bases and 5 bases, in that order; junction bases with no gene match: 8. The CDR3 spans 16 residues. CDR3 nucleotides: TGCGCCAGCAGCCGACCAACTAGCGGGGACAACAATGAGCAGTTCTTC. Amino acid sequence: CASSRPTSGDNNEQFF.